This T cell receptor beta chain was recovered during a study of blood T cell repertoires in COVID-19. The overall study: Acute-phase and convalescent COVID-19 samples originated in the United States, Italy and Spain. In each case, the material was cDNA or gDNA derived from T cells, B-cell-depleted T cells, or PBMCs.

V gave up 3 bases and J gave up 4 bases, with 12 bases separating them. Germline CDR1 is MNHNS and CDR2 is SASEGT. The CDR3 length is 14 residues. Original processing notes: Quantification of nucleated cells was approximated via reference gene primer amplification. Generated by immunoSEQ multiplex PCR, the TCRdb table keeps only in-frame clones and is missing some. That table furnishes V, J and clone size, whereas the DNA furnished D and trimming. This sample has about 130,000 clones, with around 79% found just once. A single count supports this clone. This receptor was identified in a man older than 75 with acute or convalescent COVID-19. This rearrangement joins TRBV6-1 to TRBJ1-2, with D possibly matching TRBD1 (5 bases). Sequences were obtained from peripheral blood. CDR3: CASSESRGSYGYTF. The DNA for the CDR3 is TGTGCCAGCAGTGAGTCTAGGGGAAGCTATGGCTACACCTTC.